One T cell receptor (beta chain) is described in this entry. Other DNA sequences in the sample encode the same CDR3. The sample originates from a study of blood T cell repertoires in COVID-19. The repertoire was sequenced with immunoSEQ multiplex PCR; TCRdb's copy has only in-frame clones and lacks some. The sample lists approximately 27,000 clones; 88% were seen once. Germline assignment: CDR1 LNHDA and CDR2 SQIVND (reference sequence). This CDR3 is 15 amino acids long. V dropped 1 base and J dropped 2 bases, with 12 bases sitting between them. The rearrangement links TRBV19 to TRBJ2-7; D is possibly TRBD1 (6 bases). The sample comprised peripheral blood. The receptor's source is a woman aged 50 to 60 with active COVID-19. The CDR3 loop is CASSIGQGLTYEQYF. The CDR3 bases are TGTGCCAGTAGTATAGGTCAGGGGCTAACCTACGAGCAGTACTTC.